This T cell receptor beta chain was observed in a study of cytomegalovirus exposure and HLA in healthy donors. The PCR ran on 60 Vbeta and 13 Jbeta primers. The method was immunoSEQ multiplex PCR; TCRdb's version includes in-frame clones alone and lacks a portion of them. This table holds 170,000 or so clones, more than 80% found once. V shed 4 bases and J shed 8 bases, with 24 bases lying between them. CDR3 size: 16 residues. Germline V gene lookup returns CDR1 SGHDT and CDR2 YYEEEE. This TCR was sampled from a man between 18 and 29 years old in good health and CMV-seronegative. The V and J genes are TRBV5-6 and TRBJ1-2; perhaps TRBD1 as D (6 bases). The sequencing sample was made of PBMCs. CDR3 sequence: CASSAYRDTPQRGYTF. The CDR3 DNA is TGTGCCAGCAGCGCTTACCGGGACACTCCTCAACGGGGCTACACCTTC.